This T cell receptor (beta chain) was recorded in a study of cytomegalovirus exposure and HLA in healthy donors. Vbeta (60) and Jbeta (13) primers were used in the PCR. The method was immunoSEQ multiplex PCR; TCRdb's version includes in-frame clones alone and lacks a portion of them. The data contain some 98,000 clones, under 85% of them singletons. This clone occurred a few times. Trimming shortened V by 5 bases and J by 6 bases, and 14 bases separated the two germline ends. Germline assignment: CDR1 MNHEY and CDR2 SMNVEV (reference sequence). The CDR3 is made up of 13 amino acids. The sequenced sample was PBMCs. The clonotype originates from a female donor in good health and CMV-seropositive. J is TRBJ2-7 and V is TRBV27; maybe TRBD1 (5 bases). CDR3 residues: CASSLSDSCEQYF. CDR3 DNA: TGTGCCAGCAGTCTCTCCGACAGTTGCGAGCAGTACTTC.